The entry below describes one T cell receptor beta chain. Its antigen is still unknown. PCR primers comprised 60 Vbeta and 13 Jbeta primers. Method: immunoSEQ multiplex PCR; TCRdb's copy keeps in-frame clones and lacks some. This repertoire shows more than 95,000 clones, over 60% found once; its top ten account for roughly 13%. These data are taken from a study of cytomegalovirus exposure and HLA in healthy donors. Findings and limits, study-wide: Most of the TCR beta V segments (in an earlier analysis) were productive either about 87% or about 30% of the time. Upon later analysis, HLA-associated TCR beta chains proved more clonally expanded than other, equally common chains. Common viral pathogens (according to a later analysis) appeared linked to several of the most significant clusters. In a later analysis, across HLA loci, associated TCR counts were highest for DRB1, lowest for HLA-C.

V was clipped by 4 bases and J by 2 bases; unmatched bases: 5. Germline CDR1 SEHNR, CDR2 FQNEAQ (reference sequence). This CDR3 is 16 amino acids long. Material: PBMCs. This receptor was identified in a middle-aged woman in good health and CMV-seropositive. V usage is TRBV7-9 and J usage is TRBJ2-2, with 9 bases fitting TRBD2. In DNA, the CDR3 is TGTGCCAGCAGCTCATTTAGCGGGAGAAACACCGGGGAGCTGTTTTTT. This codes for CASSSFSGRNTGELFF.